What follows are 13 T cell receptor beta chains derived from one specimen sequenced in a study of radiotherapy plus CTLA-4 blockade in lung cancer. Profiled with immunoSEQ multiplex PCR; TCRdb holds only in-frame clones, not every one. The sample shows about 110,000 clones, approximately 87% of them seen only once. The sequences come from peripheral blood, collected from a patient treated with radiotherapy plus ipilimumab. These receptors originate from a human donor with non-small cell lung cancer that progressed on radiotherapy plus ipilimumab. Some clones in this sample may be carry-over from other donors' samples.

The rearrangement uses TRBV7-9 and TRBJ2-7; D is uncertain. The CDR3 is made up of 14 amino acids. The V end lost 7 bases, the J end lost 2 bases, and 15 bases lay between the germline ends. From germline, CDR1 is SEHNR and CDR2 FQNEAQ (reference sequence). The CDR3 spells CASKLSGSTYEQYF. In nucleotides, the CDR3 is TGTGCCAGCAAACTATCCGGATCAACCTACGAGCAGTACTTC.

This sequence joins TRBV4-3 and TRBJ2-2; no clear D. From germline, CDR1 is LGHNA and CDR2 YSLEER. The CDR3 runs to 14 residues. Trimming stripped 4 bases from V and 2 bases from J, with 8 bases between. In nucleotides, the CDR3 is TGCGCCAGCAGCCGGGGAATTAACACCGGGGAGCTGTTTTTT. Residues: CASSRGINTGELFF.

This chain uses TRBV7-9 with TRBJ1-1; a weak D match, TRBD1 (5 bases). The CDR3 contains 16 residues. Per germline, CDR1 SEHNR and CDR2 FQNEAQ (reference sequence). The V gene lost 1 base and the J gene lost 2 bases, with 14 bases spanning the gap. CDR3 amino acids: CASSLGAGWSNTEAFF. CDR3 sequence (DNA): TGTGCCAGCAGCTTAGGGGCAGGGTGGTCCAACACTGAAGCTTTCTTT.

The genes are TRBV5-1 and TRBJ1-1; D not resolved. The V gene lost 4 bases and the J gene lost 0 bases, with 10 bases spanning the gap. Per the germline V gene, CDR1 is SGHRS and CDR2 is YFSETQ. This CDR3 has 14 residues. In DNA, the CDR3 is TGCGCCAGCAGCACCTTGACGGTGAACACTGAAGCTTTCTTT. Its protein product is CASSTLTVNTEAFF.

The gene calls are TRBV5-1 and TRBJ1-2, with TRBD1 identical over 11 bases. The V gene end was trimmed by 4 bases and the J gene end by 4 bases; junction bases not matched to a gene: 3. Germline V lookup: CDR1 SGHRS, CDR2 YFSETQ. The CDR3 totals 14 residues. This CDR3 is CASSGTGGGYGYTF. The CDR3 DNA is TGCGCCAGCAGCGGGACAGGGGGAGGCTATGGCTACACCTTC. Together with reference TRBV5-1 and TRBJ1-2, the CDR3 gives the full variable domain: KAGVTQTPRYLIKTRGQQVTLSCSPISGHRSVSWYQQTPGQGLQFLFEYFSETQRNKGNFPGRFSGRQFSNSRSEMNVSTLELGDSALYLCASSGTGGGYGYTFGSGTRLTVV.

This clone was detected once. The chain employs TRBV2 and TRBJ1-5; TRBD1 might be the D (5 bases). Trimming took 4 bases from V and 2 from J, leaving 12 bases between them. Germline V gene lookup returns CDR1 SNHLY and CDR2 FYNNEI. The CDR3 contains 15 residues. This CDR3 is CASSVIVGRNQPQHF. For the CDR3, the DNA is TGTGCCAGCAGTGTGATAGTGGGGCGCAATCAGCCCCAGCATTTT.

The chain couples TRBV7-8 to TRBJ1-4; 8 nucleotides agree with TRBD1. This CDR3 spans 15 amino acids. The germline gives CDR1 SGHVS, CDR2 FQNEAQ. J gave up 9 bases and V 0 bases, and 6 bases lay outside the gene matches. The CDR3, as DNA: TGTGCCAGCAGCTTAGCAGGAGACAGGGGACAAAAACTGTTTTTT. The encoded protein is CASSLAGDRGQKLFF.

The gene calls are TRBV6-1 and TRBJ1-4, with a weak D call TRBD1 (5 bases). The CDR3 contains 14 residues. CDR1 and CDR2 (germline): MNHNS, SASEGT. The ends were cut back, 5 bases at V and 5 bases at J, with 12 bases in the middle. CDR3 amino acids: CASSRTPQNEKLFF. In DNA, the CDR3 is TGTGCCAGCAGTAGGACACCTCAGAATGAAAAACTGTTTTTT.

To note about this clone: Other DNA sequences in this sample translate to the same CDR3. This rearrangement joins TRBV10-3 to TRBJ1-1; no definite D call. This CDR3 is 12 amino acids long. From germline, CDR1 is ENHRY and CDR2 SYGVKD. V lost 3 bases to trimming and J lost 1 base, with 3 bases between them. This CDR3 reads CAISEGNTEAFF. CDR3 DNA sequence: TGTGCCATCAGTGAAGGGAACACTGAAGCTTTCTTT.

The chain combines TRBV7-3 with TRBJ2-1, with D uncertain. V lost 5 bases, J lost 8 bases, and 10 bases lay in between. CDR3 length: 12 residues. Germline V CDR1 and CDR2: SGHTA, FQGTGA. The DNA for the CDR3 is TGTGCCAGCAGCAAGAGCGCGCATGAGCAGTTCTTC. Translated: CASSKSAHEQFF.

The chain recombines TRBV4-1 with TRBJ2-2; 11 bases align to TRBD1. The CDR3 loop spans 15 amino acids. Trimming removed 8 bases from V and 9 bases from J; junction bases left unmatched: 11. Per the germline V gene, CDR1 is MGHRA and CDR2 is YSYEKL. This chain's CDR3 is CASHYGTGGFRELFF. The CDR3 nucleotides read TGCGCCAGCCACTACGGGACAGGGGGTTTTAGGGAGCTGTTTTTT.

The chain couples TRBV18 to TRBJ2-3; the match to TRBD1 covers 10 bases. The CDR3 has 15 amino acids. From germline, CDR1 is KGHSH and CDR2 LQKENI. After removal of 2 bases from V and 4 bases from J, the junction contained 3 bases not matched to a gene. CDR3 loop: CASSPGTGAPDTQYF. The DNA of the CDR3 is TGTGCCAGCTCACCAGGGACAGGGGCCCCAGATACGCAGTATTTT.

The rearrangement joins TRBV7-2 to TRBJ2-4, with a possible D match to TRBD2 (6 bases). The V end was cut by 0 bases, the J end by 5 bases, with 8 bases between. Looked up from germline, CDR1 is SGHTA and CDR2 is FQGNSA. The CDR3 has 14 residues. The CDR3 DNA is TGTGCCAGCAGCTTAGCCGGCGGGGAAAACATTCAGTACTTC. Translating gives CASSLAGGENIQYF.